The 11 T cell receptor beta chains below were found in one sample sequenced in a study of cytomegalovirus exposure and HLA in healthy donors. A multiplex PCR was run with 60 Vbeta primers and 13 Jbeta primers. Profiled with immunoSEQ multiplex PCR; TCRdb holds only in-frame clones, not every one. Among 180,000 or so clones listed, 77% were seen once. Source material: PBMCs. The receptors were gathered from a man aged 18 to 29 in good health and CMV-seronegative.

The chain carries TRBV15 and TRBJ2-1; weak D call: TRBD2 (5 bases). Between the trimmed V and J ends, which lost 7 bases and 7 bases, there was a span of 20 bases. Germline assignment: CDR1 LNHNV and CDR2 YYDKDF (reference sequence). The CDR3 totals 15 residues. CDR3 in DNA: TGTGCCACCACGATTGGCCTAGCAACGAATAATGAGCAGTTCTTC. Encoded protein: CATTIGLATNNEQFF.

This chain joins TRBV9 and TRBJ2-1, with 9 positions matching TRBD2. V shed 4 bases, J shed 9 bases, and the junction held 8 bases outside the gene matches. Germline V gene data show CDR1 as SGDLS and CDR2 as YYNGEE. The CDR3 sequence is 14 residues long. The CDR3 sequence: CASSPTSGDSEQFF. CDR3 bases: TGTGCCAGCAGCCCGACTAGCGGTGACAGTGAGCAGTTCTTC. The whole variable domain, remainder taken from reference TRBV9 and TRBJ2-1, is DSGVTQTPKHLITATGQRVTLRCSPRSGDLSVYWYQQSLDQGLQFLIQYYNGEERAKGNILERFSAQQFPDLHSELNLSSLELGDSALYFCASSPTSGDSEQFFGPGTRLTVL.

The chain couples TRBV11-1 to TRBJ2-7, with 9 positions matching TRBD2. V was pared by 1 base and J by 3 bases, with 4 bases of the junction left unmatched. The germline CDR1 and CDR2 sequences are SGHAT and FQDESV (reference sequence). The CDR3 covers 15 residues. The CDR3 protein is CASSLGGRGIYEQYF. Written as DNA, the CDR3 is TGTGCCAGCAGCTTAGGCGGGAGGGGTATCTACGAGCAGTACTTC. Combining the CDR3 with reference TRBV11-1 and TRBJ2-7 gives the whole variable domain EAEVAQSPRYKITEKSQAVAFWCDPISGHATLYWYRQILGQGPELLVQFQDESVVDDSQLPKDRFSAERLKGVDSTLKIQPAELGDSAMYLCASSLGGRGIYEQYFGPGTRLTVT.

The gene calls are TRBV10-1 and TRBJ2-2, with D maybe TRBD1 (5 bases). Germline CDR1 and CDR2: WNHNN and SYGVQD (reference sequence). The CDR3 loop spans 18 amino acids. V was shortened by 0 bases and J by 3 bases, with 17 bases between the two germline ends. CDR3 protein: CASSESPPCRADTGELFF. CDR3 sequence (DNA): TGCGCCAGCAGTGAGTCCCCTCCGTGCAGGGCCGACACCGGGGAGCTGTTTTTT.

The chain is built from TRBV5-4 and TRBJ1-1, with 9 bases identical to TRBD1. This CDR3 is built from 12 residues. The germline gives CDR1 SGHNT, CDR2 YYREEE (reference sequence). This CDR3 reads CVYWTGDTEAFF. The CDR3 DNA follows: TGTGTGTACTGGACAGGGGACACTGAAGCTTTCTTT.

This chain joins TRBV7-2 and TRBJ2-7; a weak D match, TRBD2 (5 bases). The V gene's germline CDR1 is SGHTA and CDR2 FQGNSA. Deletions cut 5 bases from V and 0 bases from J, with 11 bases between. This CDR3 region has 14 residues. CDR3 in DNA: TGTGCCAGCAGCGCCGGGAAATTCTCCTACGAGCAGTACTTC. This gives the protein CASSAGKFSYEQYF.

The chain has TRBV13 and TRBJ1-4, with D perhaps TRBD1 (6 bases). V dropped 0 bases and J dropped 4 bases, with 12 bases sitting between them. Germline V gives CDR1 PRHDT, CDR2 FYEKMQ (reference sequence). The CDR3 is 16 amino acids. The CDR3 DNA sequence: TGTGCCAGCAGCTTAGGAGCCAGGGGCCGTAATGAAAAACTGTTTTTT. Translated, it gives CASSLGARGRNEKLFF.

This clone showed up just once. Other DNA sequences in the same sample also yield this CDR3. This sequence joins TRBV5-1 and TRBJ2-2; no firm D call. Looked up from germline, CDR1 is SGHRS and CDR2 is YFSETQ. The V end lost 0 bases, the J end lost 5 bases, and 8 bases lay between the germline ends. This CDR3 has 14 amino acids. Here the CDR3 reads CASSLATGTGELFF. The CDR3 DNA reads TGCGCCAGCAGCTTGGCGACCGGGACCGGGGAGCTGTTTTTT.

The chain carries TRBV12-5 and TRBJ2-1, with a possible D match to TRBD1 (5 bases). The V gene lost 6 bases and the J gene lost 0 bases, with 18 bases spanning the gap. CDR3 length: 17 residues. Germline V lookup: CDR1 LGHNT, CDR2 FRNRAP. CDR3 residues: CASGPQTGASSYNEQFF. CDR3 bases: TGTGCTAGTGGCCCTCAAACAGGAGCCAGCTCCTACAATGAGCAGTTCTTC. Filled out from reference TRBV12-5 and TRBJ2-1, the complete variable domain reads DARVTQTPRHKVTEMGQEVTMRCQPILGHNTVFWYRQTMMQGLELLAYFRNRAPLDDSGMPKDRFSAEMPDATLATLKIQPSEPRDSAVYFCASGPQTGASSYNEQFFGPGTRLTVL.

The chain carries TRBV6-5 and TRBJ2-2; maybe TRBD2 (7 bases). The germline V gene has CDR1 MNHEY and CDR2 SVGAGI. The germline V and J ends were trimmed by 0 bases and 4 bases, with 12 bases remaining between them. This CDR3 contains 16 residues. CDR3 coding DNA: TGTGCCAGCAGTTACTCGAACGGGGGGCTCACCGGGGAGCTGTTTTTT. Its protein product is CASSYSNGGLTGELFF.

The chain joins TRBV5-4 to TRBJ2-5, with 8 positions matching TRBD1. Germline V gives CDR1 SGHNT, CDR2 YYREEE (reference sequence). The CDR3 has 13 residues. The V gene end was trimmed by 4 bases and the J gene end by 5 bases; junction bases not matched to a gene: 4. DNA for the CDR3: TGTGCCAGCAGCCAGGGGGCAAAGGAGACCCAGTACTTC. Translation: CASSQGAKETQYF.